Sequencing of this T cell receptor beta chain was carried out in a study of type 1 regulatory T cells. Study background: An in vitro protocol generated T-allo10, a Tr1-enriched, alloantigen-specific CD4 T cell product.

TCRdb re-analysed the reads in MiXCR, keeping a single row per CDR3 protein. The sample has fewer than 30,000 distinct CDR3 sequences, around 70% seen once. The graft donor-derived T-allo10 cells reportedly recognize host alloantigens, are anergic, and suppress alloantigen-specifically. Concerning this clonotype itself: Antigen: not known.

V was pared by 6 bases and J by 2 bases, with 10 bases of the junction left unmatched. From germline, CDR1 is SGHRS and CDR2 YFSETQ. This CDR3 is built from 15 residues. V usage is TRBV5-1 and J usage is TRBJ2-5; 7 nucleotides align to TRBD2. The sequence was collected from a human donor in good health. Material: cultured T cells, either the whole culture or a sorted T cell fraction (not recorded which). Subset: Tr1-enriched cell product generated in vitro against host alloantigens. Here the CDR3 DNA reads TGCGCCAGCAACCCCTCGGGGGGACCACAAGAGACCCAGTACTTC. Translated, it gives CASNPSGGPQETQYF.